What follows describes a single TCR beta chain. Per the original methods: Estimation of nucleated cell counts was performed using reference gene primer amplification. Sequencing was performed with immunoSEQ multiplex PCR; in TCRdb, only in-frame clones are kept and a portion is missing. The DNA gave D and trimming, while V, J and clone size come from that table. In the table there are nearly 100,000 clones, around 84% of which are singletons. This sample is part of a study of blood T cell repertoires in COVID-19. Background on the study: Samples of COVID-19 (acute and convalescent) were obtained from the United States, Italy and Spain. T cells, B-cell-depleted T cells, or PBMCs provided the cDNA or gDNA that served as material.

The sample consisted of peripheral blood. This clonotype originated in an older woman with acute or convalescent COVID-19.

DNA of the CDR3: TGTGCCAGCAGTTTTTCGGACAGGGTGAGTCAGCCCCAGCATTTT. Protein product: CASSFSDRVSQPQHF. This chain links TRBV28 with TRBJ1-5; 8 positions agree with TRBD1. The ends lost 3 bases at V and 6 bases at J; junction bases unmatched: 7. Germline values: CDR1 MDHEN, CDR2 SYDVKM. This CDR3 spans 15 amino acids. Looking up the rest from reference TRBV28 and TRBJ1-5 gives the full variable domain: DVKVTQSSRYLVKRTGEKVFLECVQDMDHENMFWYRQDPGLGLRLIYFSYDVKMKEKGDIPEGYSVSREKKERFSLILESASTNQTSMYLCASSFSDRVSQPQHFGDGTRLSIL.